The 6 T cell receptor beta chains listed next were all sequenced from one sample in a study of shared clonotypes between healthy human individuals. CD45RO-negative CD8 cells positively selected for CCR7 made up the naive population, which excluded terminally differentiated effector memory CD45RA+ cells. The data were produced by immunoSEQ multiplex PCR, yet TCRdb's version contains in-frame clones alone and is incomplete. Seen here are about 680,000 clones, 92% observed once, and the top ten hold about 24%. The specimen sequenced was naive CD8+ T cells sorted from blood. The receptor source for this set is a man younger than 45 in good health.

The chain recombines TRBV6-1 with TRBJ1-2, with D tentatively TRBD1 (5 bases). From germline, CDR1 is MNHNS and CDR2 SASEGT. The CDR3 is 13 amino acids. V gave up 5 bases and J gave up 8 bases, with 15 bases separating them. The CDR3 DNA reads as TGTGCCAGCAGTCCGACAGAACGTAGGGGCTACACCTTC. Translated: CASSPTERRGYTF.

With respect to this clone: Other DNA sequences in this sample translate to the same CDR3. CDR3 coding DNA: TGTGCCAGCAGTTTATTTCGGGGGAATCAGCCCCAGCATTTT. Amino acid sequence: CASSLFRGNQPQHF. This rearrangement joins TRBV27 to TRBJ1-5; a weak D match, TRBD1 (5 bases). Germline V gene lookup returns CDR1 MNHEY and CDR2 SMNVEV (reference sequence). Deletions cut 1 base from V and 4 bases from J, with 8 bases between. The CDR3 is made up of 14 amino acids.

V and J are TRBV19 and TRBJ2-7, with D possibly TRBD1 on 6 matching bases. This CDR3 is built from 14 residues. Deletions cut 4 bases from V and 5 bases from J, with 15 bases between. Germline values: CDR1 LNHDA, CDR2 SQIVND (reference sequence). CDR3 sequence reads: CASSTQTGWNEQYF. CDR3 sequence (DNA): TGTGCCAGTAGTACCCAGACAGGTTGGAACGAGCAGTACTTC.

The genes are TRBV6-5 and TRBJ2-7; the match to TRBD2 covers 8 bases. V lost 0 bases, J lost 0 bases, and 1 base stayed unmatched. The CDR3 extends over 15 amino acids. Looked up from germline, CDR1 is MNHEY and CDR2 is SVGAGI. DNA of the CDR3: TGTGCCAGCAGTTACTCCGGGACTAGCTCCTACGAGCAGTACTTC. Translating it yields CASSYSGTSSYEQYF.

In its sample, this clone was seen once. The chain uses TRBV4-3 and TRBJ2-1; D gene ambiguous. Germline-derived CDR1 and CDR2 are LGHNA and YSLEER. The CDR3 extends over 18 amino acids. V lost 0 bases and J 5 bases, leaving 20 bases between the germline ends. The CDR3 protein is CASSQDPRTGLRNNEQFF. The CDR3 nucleotides read TGCGCCAGCAGCCAAGACCCGAGAACGGGTTTAAGAAACAATGAGCAGTTCTTC.

The chain employs TRBV11-2 and TRBJ2-5, with D possibly matching TRBD1 (5 bases). Germline CDR1 is SGHAT and CDR2 is FQNNGV. CDR3 length: 16 amino acids. V gave up 5 bases and J gave up 5 bases, with 21 bases separating them. This CDR3 reads CASSTGDSLPLETQYF. The CDR3 region has the DNA TGTGCCAGCAGCACCGGCGACAGCCTACCTTTGGAGACCCAGTACTTC.